This T cell receptor beta chain was documented in a study of PD-L1 blockade in urothelial cancer. About the study: Patients had been given 0 to 3 earlier chemotherapy regimens.

The CDR3 consists of 16 residues. The germline gives CDR1 SNHLY, CDR2 FYNNEI. V was clipped by 3 bases and J by 2 bases, with 14 bases between them. Into every PCR, synthetic TCR analog templates were spiked. The data were produced by immunoSEQ multiplex PCR, yet TCRdb's version contains in-frame clones alone and is incomplete. The sample has tens of thousands of clones, about 81% seen once. Time point of the sample: pretreatment peripheral blood. The receptor was derived from a man in his 70s with urothelial cancer. The sample here was PBMCs, taken around atezolizumab (anti-PD-L1) treatment. The chain employs TRBV2 and TRBJ2-1; no clear D gene. The CDR3 nucleotides read TGTGCCAGCAGTGATATTGAGGTGTTAGCCTACAATGAGCAGTTCTTC. This gives the protein CASSDIEVLAYNEQFF.